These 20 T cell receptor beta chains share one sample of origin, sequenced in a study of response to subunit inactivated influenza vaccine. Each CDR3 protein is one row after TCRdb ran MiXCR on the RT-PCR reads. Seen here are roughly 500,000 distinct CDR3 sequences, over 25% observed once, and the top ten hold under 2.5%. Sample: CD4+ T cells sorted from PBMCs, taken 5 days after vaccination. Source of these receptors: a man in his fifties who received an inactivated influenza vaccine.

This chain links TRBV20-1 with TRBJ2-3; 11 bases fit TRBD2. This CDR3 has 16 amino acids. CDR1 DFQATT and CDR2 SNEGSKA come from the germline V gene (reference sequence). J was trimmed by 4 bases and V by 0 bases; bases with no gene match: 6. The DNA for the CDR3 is TGCAGTGCTAGAGATCGCCGACTAGCGGGATCAGATACGCAGTATTTT. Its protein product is CSARDRRLAGSDTQYF.

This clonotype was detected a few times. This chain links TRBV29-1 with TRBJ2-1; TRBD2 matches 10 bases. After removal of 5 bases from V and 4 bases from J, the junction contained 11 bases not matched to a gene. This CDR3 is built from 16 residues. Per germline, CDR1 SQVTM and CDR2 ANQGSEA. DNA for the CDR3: TGCAGCGTTTCTGAGCGGGGGGGAATCTTTTACAATGAGCAGTTCTTC. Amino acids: CSVSERGGIFYNEQFF.

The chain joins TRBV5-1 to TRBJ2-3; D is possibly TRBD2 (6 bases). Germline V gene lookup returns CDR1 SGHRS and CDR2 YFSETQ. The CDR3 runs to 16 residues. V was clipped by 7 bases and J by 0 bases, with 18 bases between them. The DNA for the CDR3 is TGCGCCAGCTCGTCGGGAGTGCATTCTAGCACAGATACGCAGTATTTT. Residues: CASSSGVHSSTDTQYF.

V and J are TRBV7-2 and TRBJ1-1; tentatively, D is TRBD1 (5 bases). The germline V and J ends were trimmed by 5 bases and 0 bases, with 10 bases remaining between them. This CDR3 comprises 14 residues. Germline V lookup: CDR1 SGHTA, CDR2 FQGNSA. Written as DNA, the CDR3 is TGTGCCAGCAGCCGGACAACCATGAACACTGAAGCTTTCTTT. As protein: CASSRTTMNTEAFF.

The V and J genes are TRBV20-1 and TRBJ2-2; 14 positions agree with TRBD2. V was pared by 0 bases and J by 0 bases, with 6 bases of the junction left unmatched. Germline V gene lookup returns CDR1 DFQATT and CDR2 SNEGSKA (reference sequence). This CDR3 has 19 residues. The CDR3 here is CSARDRGLAGESNTGELFF. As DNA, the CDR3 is TGCAGTGCTAGAGATCGGGGACTAGCGGGAGAGTCGAACACCGGGGAGCTGTTTTTT.

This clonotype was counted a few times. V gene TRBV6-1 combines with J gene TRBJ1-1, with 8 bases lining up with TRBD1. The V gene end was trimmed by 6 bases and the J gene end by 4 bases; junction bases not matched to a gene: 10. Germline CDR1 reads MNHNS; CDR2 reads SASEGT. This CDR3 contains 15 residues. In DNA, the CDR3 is TGTGCCAGCAGGACGCTTGACAGGGGAGGCACTGAAGCTTTCTTT. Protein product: CASRTLDRGGTEAFF.

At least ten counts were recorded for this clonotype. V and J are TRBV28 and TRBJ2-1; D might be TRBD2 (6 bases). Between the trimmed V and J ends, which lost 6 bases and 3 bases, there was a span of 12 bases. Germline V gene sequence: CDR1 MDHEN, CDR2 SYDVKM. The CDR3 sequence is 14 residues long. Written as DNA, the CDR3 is TGTGCCAGCAGCCCGCCGGGGGACTACAATGAGCAGTTCTTC. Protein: CASSPPGDYNEQFF.

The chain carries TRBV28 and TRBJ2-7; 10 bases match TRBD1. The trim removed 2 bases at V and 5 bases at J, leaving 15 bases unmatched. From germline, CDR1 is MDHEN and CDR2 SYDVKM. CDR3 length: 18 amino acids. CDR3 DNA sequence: TGTGCCAGCAGTTTAAGATTCGACAGGGGGCTGGTAAAGAACGAGCAGTACTTC. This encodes CASSLRFDRGLVKNEQYF.

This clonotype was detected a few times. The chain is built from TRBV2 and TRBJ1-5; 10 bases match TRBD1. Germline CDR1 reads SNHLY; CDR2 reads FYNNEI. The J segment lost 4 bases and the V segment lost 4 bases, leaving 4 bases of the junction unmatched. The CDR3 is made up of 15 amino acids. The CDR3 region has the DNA TGTGCCAGCAGTGGCTGGACAGGGGGTAATCAGCCCCAGCATTTT. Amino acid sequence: CASSGWTGGNQPQHF.

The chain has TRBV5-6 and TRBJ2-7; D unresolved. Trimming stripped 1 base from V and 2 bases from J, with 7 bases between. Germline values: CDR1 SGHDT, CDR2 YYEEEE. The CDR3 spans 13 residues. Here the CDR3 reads CASSLSVAYEQYF. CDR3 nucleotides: TGTGCCAGCAGCTTGTCGGTTGCCTACGAGCAGTACTTC.

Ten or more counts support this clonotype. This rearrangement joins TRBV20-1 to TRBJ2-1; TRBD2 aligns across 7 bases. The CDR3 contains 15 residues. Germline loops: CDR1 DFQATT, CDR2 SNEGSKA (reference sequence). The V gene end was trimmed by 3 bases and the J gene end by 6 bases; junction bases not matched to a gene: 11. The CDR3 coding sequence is TGCAGTGCTAGTCGCTATGCGGGAGTCCCCAATGAGCAGTTCTTC. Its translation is CSASRYAGVPNEQFF.

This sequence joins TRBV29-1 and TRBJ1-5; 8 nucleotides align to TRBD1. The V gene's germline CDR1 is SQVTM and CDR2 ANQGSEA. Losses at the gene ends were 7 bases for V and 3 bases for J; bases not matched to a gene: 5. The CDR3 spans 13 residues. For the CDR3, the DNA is TGCAGCGCTGGACAGGGTATCAATCAGCCCCAGCATTTT. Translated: CSAGQGINQPQHF.

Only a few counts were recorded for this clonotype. CDR3 nucleotide sequence: TGTGCCAGCAGCCCCTTACTAGCGTACAACGACGAGCAGTACTTC. Its protein product is CASSPLLAYNDEQYF. The V and J genes are TRBV7-4 and TRBJ2-7; 7 bases align to TRBD2. V was pared by 5 bases and J by 5 bases, with 12 bases of the junction left unmatched. Germline CDR1 is SGHVT and CDR2 is SQSDAQ. This CDR3 has 15 residues.

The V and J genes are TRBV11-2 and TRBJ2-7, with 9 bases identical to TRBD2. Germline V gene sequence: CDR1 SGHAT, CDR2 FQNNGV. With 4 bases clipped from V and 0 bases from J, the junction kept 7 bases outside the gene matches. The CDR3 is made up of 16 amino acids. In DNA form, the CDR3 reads TGTGCCAGCAGCTCCCTAGCGGGGAGCCCCTCCTACGAGCAGTACTTC. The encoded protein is CASSSLAGSPSYEQYF.

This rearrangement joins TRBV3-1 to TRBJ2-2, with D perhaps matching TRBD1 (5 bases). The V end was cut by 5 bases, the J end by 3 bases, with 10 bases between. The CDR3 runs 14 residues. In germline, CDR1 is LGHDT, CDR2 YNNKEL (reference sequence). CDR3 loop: CASSRGSDTGELFF. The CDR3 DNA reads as TGTGCCAGCAGCAGGGGCTCGGACACCGGGGAGCTGTTTTTT.

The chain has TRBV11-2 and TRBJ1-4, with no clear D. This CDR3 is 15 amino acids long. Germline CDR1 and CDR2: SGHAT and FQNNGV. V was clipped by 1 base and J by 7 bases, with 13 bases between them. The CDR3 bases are TGTGCCAGCAGCTTAGGGTGGTCCGGGAGTGAAAAACTGTTTTTT. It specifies CASSLGWSGSEKLFF. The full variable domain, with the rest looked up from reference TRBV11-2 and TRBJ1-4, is EAGVAQSPRYKIIEKRQSVAFWCNPISGHATLYWYQQILGQGPKLLIQFQNNGVVDDSQLPKDRFSAERLKGVDSTLKIQPAKLEDSAVYLCASSLGWSGSEKLFFGSGTQLSVL.

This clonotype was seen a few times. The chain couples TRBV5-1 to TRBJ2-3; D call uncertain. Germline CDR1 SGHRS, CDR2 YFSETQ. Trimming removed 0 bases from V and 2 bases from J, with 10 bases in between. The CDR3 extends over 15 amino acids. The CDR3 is CASSLEGRYTDTQYF. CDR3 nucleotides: TGCGCCAGCAGCTTGGAAGGGCGCTACACAGATACGCAGTATTTT.

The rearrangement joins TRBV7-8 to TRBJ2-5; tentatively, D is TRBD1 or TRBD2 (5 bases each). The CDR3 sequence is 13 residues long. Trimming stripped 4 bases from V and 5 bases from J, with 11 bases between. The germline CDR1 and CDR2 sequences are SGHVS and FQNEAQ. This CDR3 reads CASSYAGTETQYF. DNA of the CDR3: TGTGCCAGCAGCTACGCAGGGACGGAGACCCAGTACTTC.

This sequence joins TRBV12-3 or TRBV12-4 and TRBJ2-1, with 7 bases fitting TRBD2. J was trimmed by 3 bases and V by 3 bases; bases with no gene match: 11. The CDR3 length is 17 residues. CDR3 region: CASSLGWGGGFYNEQFF. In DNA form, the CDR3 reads TGTGCCAGCAGTTTGGGCTGGGGGGGTGGTTTCTACAATGAGCAGTTCTTC.

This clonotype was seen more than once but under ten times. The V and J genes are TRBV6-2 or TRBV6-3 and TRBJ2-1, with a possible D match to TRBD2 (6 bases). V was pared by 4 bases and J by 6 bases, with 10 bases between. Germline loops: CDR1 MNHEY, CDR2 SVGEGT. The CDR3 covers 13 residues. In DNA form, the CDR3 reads TGTGCCAGCAGTTCGGCGGGGTTCAATGAGCAGTTCTTC. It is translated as CASSSAGFNEQFF.